This T cell receptor (beta chain) was identified in a study of blood T cell repertoires in COVID-19. In the study overall: Spain, Italy and the United States supplied samples that represented acute and convalescent COVID-19. PBMCs, B-cell-depleted T cells, or T cells were the source of the cDNA or gDNA that made up the material.

In germline, CDR1 is LGHDT, CDR2 YNNKEL (reference sequence). Unmatched junction bases numbered 16, after V lost 6 bases and J lost 4 bases. The CDR3 has 17 amino acids. Per the study methods: Nucleated cell number was recorded as an estimate derived from reference gene primer amplification. This table comes from immunoSEQ multiplex PCR, and its TCRdb copy is limited to in-frame clones, with some not included. The V and J calls and clone size are taken from that table; D and trimming were inferred from the DNA. The sample has around 300,000 clones, approximately 90% seen once. The sample comprised peripheral blood. The TCR sequence derives from a woman aged 50 to 60 with active or convalescent COVID-19. The V call is TRBV3-1 (or the pseudogene TRBV3-2), the J call TRBJ2-7; TRBD2 matches 9 bases. The CDR3 region is CASSHRAASGIGYEQYF. The CDR3 region has the DNA TGTGCCAGCAGTCACAGGGCGGCTAGCGGGATAGGGTACGAGCAGTACTTC.